The rows below give T cell receptor beta chains drawn from one sample of a study of CD8+ T cells in alopecia areata. Method: immunoSEQ multiplex PCR; TCRdb's copy keeps in-frame clones and lacks some. The sample records over 150,000 clones, less than 70% being singletons. The starting material was CD4+ T cells sorted from blood, obtained at week 24, from a patient treated with tofacitinib. The receptor set was obtained from a human donor with alopecia areata. The CDR3 runs from the conserved cysteine through the conserved F or W. The D gene is left open where the match is weak. Some rows mark clone size as missing; the rest say once, few, many or name a class of expanded clone.

DNA	CDR3	J	D	size	V
TGTGCCAGCAGCCAAGTGGATGGCTCTGGGGCCAACGTCCTGACTTTC	CASSQVDGSGANVLTF	TRBJ2-6	-	-	TRBV4-2
TGTGCCTGGAGTGGCTCTGGCGGGGCCCAGCATTTT	CAWSGSGGAQHF	TRBJ1-5	-	-	TRBV30
TGTGCCAGCAGCCCTTCCGGGAAAGAAGCTTTCTTT	CASSPSGKEAFF	TRBJ1-1	-	once	TRBV14
TGCAGCGTTGTATTAGGGGGCACAGATACGCAGTATTTT	CSVVLGGTDTQYF	TRBJ2-3	-	-	TRBV29-1
TGTGCCAGCAGTGGGAGGGGGATAAGCACTGAAGCTTTCTTT	CASSGRGISTEAFF	TRBJ1-1	-	few	TRBV2
TGTGCCTGGAGTAGGGGGAACGATCAGCCCCAGCATTTT	CAWSRGNDQPQHF	TRBJ1-5	-	-	TRBV30
TGCGCCAGCAACACAGGGAGCTCCTACGAGCAGTACTTC	CASNTGSSYEQYF	TRBJ2-7	-	-	TRBV5-1
TGTGCCAGCAGCCAAAGTGGGAACACCGGGGAGCTGTTTTTT	CASSQSGNTGELFF	TRBJ2-2	-	-	TRBV4-2
TGTGCCAGTAGTATAGGGTCCAGGACATACACCGGGGAGCTGTTTTTT	CASSIGSRTYTGELFF	TRBJ2-2	-	-	TRBV19
TGCGCCAGCAGCCAGCAACTAGCGGCCACAGATACGCAGTATTTT	CASSQQLAATDTQYF	TRBJ2-3	TRBD2	-	TRBV4-1
TGCGCCAGCAGCTCCAGAGTGGACATCCCGAGGTTTTTCTTT	CASSSRVDIPRFFF	TRBJ1-1	-	-	TRBV5-1
TGCAGCGTGCAGGGTGGGCGCAATCAGCCCCAGCATTTT	CSVQGGRNQPQHF	TRBJ1-5	-	few	TRBV29-1
TGTGCCAGCAGCTTAGGGGCGCACTCTAGCACAGATACGCAGTATTTT	CASSLGAHSSTDTQYF	TRBJ2-3	-	-	TRBV7-2
TGTGCCAGCGTACTAGGGACAGTTAATTCACCCCTCCACTTT	CASVLGTVNSPLHF	TRBJ1-6	TRBD1	-	TRBV6-1
TGCGCCAGCAATAGTCGCGCTAACACCGGGGAGCTGTTTTTT	CASNSRANTGELFF	TRBJ2-2	-	-	TRBV5-1
TGTGCCTGGAGTGTACGGAGGGTACAGTACTTC	CAWSVRRVQYF	TRBJ2-7	-	-	TRBV30
TGTGCCAGTAGTAAAGGGACGGATCATACGCAGTATTTT	CASSKGTDHTQYF	TRBJ2-3	-	-	TRBV19
TGTGCCTGGAGTCCTTTCTCCAGCTCCTACAATGAGCAGTTCTTC	CAWSPFSSSYNEQFF	TRBJ2-1	-	-	TRBV30
TGTGCCAGCTCACCACTGACGGGGGCCGTCTCCTACGAGCAGTACTTC	CASSPLTGAVSYEQYF	TRBJ2-7	-	-	TRBV18
TGCGCCAGCAGCCAAGATTCCGACCAGCCCCAGCATTTT	CASSQDSDQPQHF	TRBJ1-5	-	-	TRBV4-1
TGTGCCTGGAGTGTACGCGCAGGGGGCGACAATCAGCCCCAGCATTTT	CAWSVRAGGDNQPQHF	TRBJ1-5	TRBD1	-	TRBV30
TGTGCCTGGAGTTCACAGGGCAATCAGCCCCAGCATTTT	CAWSSQGNQPQHF	TRBJ1-5	-	-	TRBV30
TGTGCCAGCAGCCCACGCGGAGGCGATACGCAGTATTTT	CASSPRGGDTQYF	TRBJ2-3	-	-	TRBV6-6
TGCGCCAGCAGCCAGGGAAGAGGGGGGGCCCCCGGGGAGCTGTTTTTT	CASSQGRGGAPGELFF	TRBJ2-2	-	-	TRBV4-1
TGTGCCAGCAGCGGGTCTCCGGGAAACACCATATATTTT	CASSGSPGNTIYF	TRBJ1-3	-	few	TRBV27
TGTGCCTGCCTCATCGGGACAGGTGGCTACACCTTC	CACLIGTGGYTF	TRBJ1-2	TRBD1	-	TRBV30
TGTGCCAGCAGCCAAGGAGGACTAGCGGGGGTTTTCGGCGGGGAGCTGTTTTTT	CASSQGGLAGVFGGELFF	TRBJ2-2	TRBD2	few	TRBV14
TGTGCCTGGAGCCGGCGGGGCTCCCAGCGCCAGCATTTT	CAWSRRGSQRQHF	TRBJ1-5	-	few	TRBV30
TGTGCCTGGAGTGTTGGACAGGGATACACTGAAGCTTTCTTT	CAWSVGQGYTEAFF	TRBJ1-1	TRBD1	-	TRBV30
TGTGCCAGTAGTCCGCCTCAGGGCCACGAGCAGTACTTC	CASSPPQGHEQYF	TRBJ2-7	-	-	TRBV19
TGTGCCAGCAGTGAATCGACAGGGGCCACGAGGGGCTACACCTTC	CASSESTGATRGYTF	TRBJ1-2	TRBD1	-	TRBV25-1
TGTGCCAGCAGCCCTCTAGTGAACACCGGGGAGCTGTTTTTT	CASSPLVNTGELFF	TRBJ2-2	-	-	TRBV11-3
TGTGCCACCCGTCCAGGGGTGGGGGAAGCATACGAGCAGTACTTC	CATRPGVGEAYEQYF	TRBJ2-7	-	once	TRBV13
TGTGCCAGCAGTGAAATGGGGGTGAGCTCCTACGAGCAGTACTTC	CASSEMGVSSYEQYF	TRBJ2-7	-	-	TRBV25-1
TGCGCCAGCAGCTTCAGAGATACGCAGTATTTT	CASSFRDTQYF	TRBJ2-3	-	few	TRBV5-1
TGTGCCTGGAGGGGACAGGGCAAATCTCAGCCCCAGCATTTT	CAWRGQGKSQPQHF	TRBJ1-5	TRBD1	-	TRBV30
TGTGCCTGGAGTGTACGGAGGGGCGGATGGAACACTGAAGCTTTCTTT	CAWSVRRGGWNTEAFF	TRBJ1-1	-	-	TRBV30
TGTGCCAGCAGTCGCCAGGGGAACTCCTACGAGCAGTACTTC	CASSRQGNSYEQYF	TRBJ2-7	-	-	TRBV6-5
TGTGCCAGCAGCTTTAGCGGGGGGGCCGGAGGCACAGATACGCAGTATTTT	CASSFSGGAGGTDTQYF	TRBJ2-3	TRBD2	many	TRBV7-9
TGTGCCAGCAGCCAAGGCCGGGACCGGGCTGGTACGCAGTATTTT	CASSQGRDRAGTQYF	TRBJ2-3	-	-	TRBV14
TGCAGCGGCCAGACAGCGAACACTGAAGCTTTCTTT	CSGQTANTEAFF	TRBJ1-1	-	-	TRBV29-1
TGTGCCAGCAGTGAATGGGGGGGCCCTAATGAAAAACTGTTTTTT	CASSEWGGPNEKLFF	TRBJ1-4	-	-	TRBV25-1
TGTGCCACCAGCCGGGGGCTGGCCAAAAACATTCAGTACTTC	CATSRGLAKNIQYF	TRBJ2-4	-	-	TRBV15
TGTGCCAGCAGCTTTGATACTCTCCTAGGCGAGCAGTACTTC	CASSFDTLLGEQYF	TRBJ2-7	-	once	TRBV5-6
TGTGCCTGGATGTGGGACAGGGGGGACGAGCAGTACTTC	CAWMWDRGDEQYF	TRBJ2-7	TRBD1	-	TRBV30
TGTGCCAGCACCGAGAACAGGGCGTCGCAGTTCTTC	CASTENRASQFF	TRBJ2-1	-	-	TRBV2
TGCAGCGTTGGCCCATCGGGGTTCTCAGTGGAAGCTTTCTTT	CSVGPSGFSVEAFF	TRBJ1-1	-	-	TRBV29-1
TGTGCCAGCAGCCTACGGAGACAGGGAACCTATGGCTACACCTTC	CASSLRRQGTYGYTF	TRBJ1-2	TRBD1	-	TRBV7-9
TGTGCCAGCAGTTACTCGGGGGTTCCCAACTATGGCTACACCTTC	CASSYSGVPNYGYTF	TRBJ1-2	-	-	TRBV6-5
TGCAGCGCGGAGACGGGAGAGACCCAGTACTTC	CSAETGETQYF	TRBJ2-5	-	-	TRBV29-1
TGCAGCGTTGATGGCCTTAACTATGGCTACACCTTC	CSVDGLNYGYTF	TRBJ1-2	-	-	TRBV29-1
TGTGCCAGTAAAAAGACAGGGCGCGCGGAGACCCAGTACTTC	CASKKTGRAETQYF	TRBJ2-5	TRBD1	-	TRBV2
TGTGCCAGCAGCTCCGACAGGGTTTCACCCCTCCACTTT	CASSSDRVSPLHF	TRBJ1-6	TRBD1	-	TRBV11-3
TGCGCCAGCAGCACGGGACTGCCAACCTACGAGCAGTACTTC	CASSTGLPTYEQYF	TRBJ2-7	-	-	TRBV5-1
TGTGCCTGGGAGATGAAGAGGGGGCTGCCCCAGCATTTT	CAWEMKRGLPQHF	TRBJ1-5	TRBD1	-	TRBV30
TGTGCCACCAGCAGAGACCTCTATGGCTACACCTTC	CATSRDLYGYTF	TRBJ1-2	-	-	TRBV15
TGTGCCAGCATCCGGGACCGAAAGAACTATGGCTACACCTTC	CASIRDRKNYGYTF	TRBJ1-2	-	-	TRBV2
TGCGCCAGCAGCCCCGGTGACCACACCGGGGAGCTGTTTTTT	CASSPGDHTGELFF	TRBJ2-2	-	-	TRBV4-1
TGCAGCGTTGTCGGACGGATGAACACTGAAGCTTTCTTT	CSVVGRMNTEAFF	TRBJ1-1	-	-	TRBV29-1